The rows below give T cell receptor beta chains drawn from one sample of a study of T cells in Graves' hyperthyroidism and ophthalmopathy. MiXCR, applied by TCRdb to the multiplex PCR reads, yields one record per CDR3 protein. Among around 300,000 distinct CDR3 sequences listed, over 12% were seen once. Sample: blood. These receptors were obtained from a woman aged 45-65 years with Graves' hyperthyroidism that later progressed to Graves' ophthalmopathy. CDR3s include the opening cysteine and the closing phenylalanine or tryptophan. A D gene is named only where the DNA matches it firmly. Clone size is not always given. Where it is, it says once, few, many or a class for expanded clones.

CASSQEGMVRNTEAFF	TGTGCCAGCAGCCAAGAGGGAATGGTAAGGAACACTGAAGCTTTCTTT	many	TRBJ1-1	-	TRBV3-1
CSAPTSGTGGTQYF	TGCAGTGCTCCGACTAGCGGGACTGGAGGGACGCAGTATTTT	many	TRBJ2-3	TRBD2	TRBV20-1
CASSLSRNTGELFF	TGCGCCAGCAGCTTGTCGCGGAACACCGGGGAGCTGTTTTTT	many	TRBJ2-2	-	TRBV5-1
CASSLGGRDGDEQFF	TGCGCCAGCAGCTTGGGGGGCCGGGACGGCGATGAGCAGTTCTTC	many	TRBJ2-1	-	TRBV5-1
CASRGTSNEQFF	TGCGCCAGCAGGGGGACTTCCAATGAGCAGTTCTTC	few	TRBJ2-1	-	TRBV4-1
CASSHYRGNTEAFF	TGTGCCAGCAGCCACTACAGGGGGAACACTGAAGCTTTCTTT	many	TRBJ1-1	TRBD1	TRBV3-1
CASSLTASGRNEQFF	TGTGCCAGCAGCTTAACCGCTAGCGGGAGGAATGAGCAGTTCTTC	many	TRBJ2-1	TRBD2	TRBV7-3
CASSLDLTGEVEAFF	TGCGCCAGCAGCTTGGATCTGACAGGGGAAGTTGAAGCTTTCTTT	many	TRBJ1-1	TRBD1	TRBV5-1
CASSAGREGGDTQYF	TGTGCCAGCAGTGCCGGGCGGGAGGGCGGAGATACGCAGTATTTT	many	TRBJ2-3	TRBD2	TRBV2
CAGGDSGRESQETQYF	TGCGCCGGAGGGGATAGCGGGAGAGAAAGCCAAGAGACCCAGTACTTC	-	TRBJ2-5	TRBD2	TRBV10-1
CASRPGSGNTIYF	TGTGCCAGCAGGCCAGGGAGTGGAAACACCATATATTTT	many	TRBJ1-3	-	TRBV27
CASTFTDSGNTIYF	TGTGCCAGTACTTTCACGGACTCTGGAAACACCATATATTTT	-	TRBJ1-3	-	TRBV19
CASSAFLTGGIGEKLFF	TGTGCCAGCAGCGCGTTCCTCACAGGGGGCATTGGTGAAAAACTGTTTTTT	-	TRBJ1-4	TRBD1	TRBV6-1
CSARNGSSFNEQFF	TGCAGTGCTAGAAACGGGTCTAGCTTCAATGAGCAGTTCTTC	many	TRBJ2-1	-	TRBV20-1
CASSEAIFGDTGELFF	TGTGCCAGCAGCGAGGCCATTTTTGGGGATACCGGGGAGCTGTTTTTT	-	TRBJ2-2	-	TRBV9
CAISHTPDRDEQYF	TGTGCCATCAGTCACACCCCTGATCGAGACGAGCAGTACTTC	many	TRBJ2-7	-	TRBV10-3
CAISELSDGTEAFF	TGTGCCATCAGTGAACTTTCGGATGGCACTGAAGCTTTCTTT	-	TRBJ1-1	-	TRBV10-3
CASSLTGDGLYGYTF	TGCGCCAGCAGCTTAACGGGGGACGGATTGTATGGCTACACCTTC	many	TRBJ1-2	-	TRBV5-1
CASSPLSSAGTDTQYF	TGCGCCAGCAGCCCCCTCAGCTCCGCTGGCACAGATACGCAGTATTTT	many	TRBJ2-3	-	TRBV5-1